The rows below give T cell receptor beta chains drawn from one sample of a study of T cells expressing NK-cell markers. Using the 5' RACE reads, TCRdb records one entry per CDR3 protein without DNA. The listing contains some 450,000 distinct CDR3 sequences. Specimen: blood T cells: a sorted CD56 or NKG2C T cell subset, CD4+ or CD8+ T cells, or bulk PBMC T cells (not recorded which). These receptors originate from a woman aged 18 to 75 in good health. Both conserved end residues are part of each CDR3.

j_call	v_call	cdr3_aa
TRBJ1-6	TRBV20-1	CSARDEVPSYNSPLHF
TRBJ2-5	TRBV11-2	CASSAWDREETQYF
TRBJ1-1	TRBV5-1	CASSSPPNTEAFF
TRBJ2-1	TRBV20-1	CSAGDTLYNEQFF
TRBJ2-1	TRBV20-1	CSAKDPTARGEQFF
TRBJ2-1	TRBV9	CASSVEGGRSNEQFF
TRBJ2-3	TRBV28	CASKFWRGASTDTQYF
TRBJ2-1	TRBV24-1	CATSDPNEQFF
TRBJ1-5	TRBV28	CASSSAGRNQPQHF
TRBJ2-5	TRBV7-8	CASSFAGDSQETQYF
TRBJ2-5	TRBV12-1	CASSQDRSETQYF
TRBJ1-5	TRBV4-3	CASSQRDGPQHF
TRBJ1-2	TRBV7-2	CASSPLGGRRGYGYTF
TRBJ1-6	TRBV18	CASSRSGSSNSPLHF
TRBJ1-3	TRBV5-4	CASSFNRETNTIYF
TRBJ2-1	TRBV7-9	CASSPRTGSNEQFF
TRBJ1-2	TRBV20-1	CSARGLFGGRNYGYTF
TRBJ2-7	TRBV7-6	CASSPAVVGEAYEQYF
TRBJ2-3	TRBV15	CATSRVRFTSGRGTDTQYF
TRBJ2-7	TRBV12-3/TRBV12-4	CASSLGSRGEQYF
TRBJ2-2	TRBV5-1	CASNPGATGTGELFF
TRBJ2-3	TRBV30	CAWSEGLAGRTQYF
TRBJ1-3	TRBV11-2	CASSLLVAPGNTIYF
TRBJ2-3	TRBV2	CASRQRLGTDTQYF
TRBJ1-1	TRBV11-2	CASSSSWTAEAFF
TRBJ1-2	TRBV5-1	CASSGGMEGDGYTF
TRBJ2-2	TRBV25-1	CASLPDRGATGELFF
TRBJ2-1	TRBV5-1	CASSSQTGVRGGEQFF
TRBJ2-7	TRBV4-2	CASSQSGSSSYEQYF
TRBJ2-2	TRBV10-2	CASTLAGPTGELFF
TRBJ2-5	TRBV12-3/TRBV12-4	CASSGTVQETQYF
TRBJ1-2	TRBV7-2	CASSFGTEDGYTF
TRBJ2-3	TRBV4-3	CASSLLTSGSSTDTQYF
TRBJ1-3	TRBV7-2	CASSFTGNTIYF
TRBJ1-5	TRBV19	CASSVAPISLVSNQPQHF
TRBJ2-1	TRBV11-2	CASSLTVPAFNEQFF
TRBJ2-3	TRBV18	CASSFGLEDTQYF
TRBJ1-4	TRBV7-9	CASSVRTDNEKLFF
TRBJ2-7	TRBV29-1	CSVRGRFMDEQYF
TRBJ2-1	TRBV15	CATSGTSFGYNEQFF
TRBJ2-6	TRBV24-1	CATSGFYGSSGANVLTF
TRBJ1-2	TRBV7-9	CASSLAALNYGYTF
TRBJ2-3	TRBV4-2	CASSQDPVTRTDTQYF
TRBJ2-3	TRBV5-5	CASSRLGPANTDTQYF
TRBJ2-3	TRBV27	CATALSTDTQYF